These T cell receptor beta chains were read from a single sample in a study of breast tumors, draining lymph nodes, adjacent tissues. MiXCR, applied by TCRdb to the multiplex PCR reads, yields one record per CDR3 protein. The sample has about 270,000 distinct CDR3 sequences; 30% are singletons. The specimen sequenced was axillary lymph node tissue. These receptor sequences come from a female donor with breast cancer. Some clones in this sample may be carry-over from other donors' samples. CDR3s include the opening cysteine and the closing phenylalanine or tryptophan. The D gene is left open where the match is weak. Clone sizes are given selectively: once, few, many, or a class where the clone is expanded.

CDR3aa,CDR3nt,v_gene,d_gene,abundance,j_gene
CASRDINSPLHF,TGTGCCAGCCGGGACATAAATTCACCCCTCCACTTT,TRBV12-3/TRBV12-4,.,.,TRBJ1-6
CASGTGSYNEQFF,TGTGCCAGCGGGACCGGCTCCTACAATGAGCAGTTCTTC,TRBV11-2,.,many,TRBJ2-1
CASSQASGRAEGEQYF,TGTGCCAGCAGCCAGGCTAGCGGGAGGGCCGAGGGCGAGCAGTACTTC,TRBV3-2,.,few,TRBJ2-7
CARDLGAGYTGELFF,TGTGCTAGAGACCTGGGCGCGGGGTACACCGGGGAGCTGTTTTTT,TRBV25-1,.,.,TRBJ2-2
CATRTSGRGEETQYF,TGTGCCACCCGGACTAGCGGGAGGGGGGAAGAGACCCAGTACTTC,TRBV19,TRBD2,many,TRBJ2-5
CASSLEGRVHEQYF,TGCGCCAGCAGCTTGGAGGGTAGGGTCCACGAGCAGTACTTC,TRBV5-1,.,many,TRBJ2-7
CAWSANSNQPQHF,TGTGCCTGGAGTGCTAATAGCAATCAGCCCCAGCATTTT,TRBV30,.,many,TRBJ1-5
CASSPFRDYNEQFF,TGTGCCAGCAGTCCATTCAGGGATTACAATGAGCAGTTCTTC,TRBV27,.,few,TRBJ2-1
CASSYGVTPTNTGELFF,TGTGCCAGCAGTTACGGGGTGACGCCTACGAACACCGGGGAGCTGTTTTTT,TRBV6-5,.,many,TRBJ2-2
CASRRQGADNEKLFF,TGTGCCAGCAGGCGACAGGGGGCGGATAACGAAAAACTGTTTTTT,TRBV6-2/TRBV6-3,TRBD1,many,TRBJ1-4
CSVEARGGSVRPANYGYTF,TGCAGCGTTGAGGCTCGAGGTGGCAGTGTGAGACCAGCTAACTATGGCTACACCTTC,TRBV29-1,.,.,TRBJ1-2
CASSLRLAGGHEQFF,TGTGCCAGCAGCCTCCGACTAGCGGGAGGTCATGAGCAGTTCTTC,TRBV11-1,TRBD2,few,TRBJ2-1
CASKKTTREERQYF,TGTGCCAGCAAAAAAACAACCAGAGAGGAGAGGCAGTACTTC,TRBV6-2/TRBV6-3,.,many,TRBJ2-7
CASRNRGSWETQYF,TGTGCCAGCAGAAACCGAGGTTCGTGGGAGACCCAGTACTTC,TRBV6-6,.,many,TRBJ2-5
CASTLQWEGQETQYF,TGTGCCAGCACCCTACAGTGGGAGGGGCAAGAGACCCAGTACTTC,TRBV7-4,TRBD2,.,TRBJ2-5
CASRPGLATRTDTQYF,TGTGCCAGCAGACCTGGACTAGCGACGCGGACAGATACGCAGTATTTT,TRBV6-2/TRBV6-3,TRBD2,.,TRBJ2-3
CSATHLIAGGGGDTQYF,TGCAGTGCTACACACCTGATAGCGGGAGGGGGTGGAGATACGCAGTATTTT,TRBV20-1,TRBD2,many,TRBJ2-3
CSVVGEGSSGANVLTF,TGCAGCGTTGTAGGGGAGGGGAGCTCTGGGGCCAACGTCCTGACTTTC,TRBV29-1,TRBD2,.,TRBJ2-6
CASSWGPGSYEQYF,TGTGCCAGCAGCTGGGGACCGGGATCCTACGAGCAGTACTTC,TRBV5-4,.,many,TRBJ2-7
CASSLYGGTAGAQYF,TGTGCCAGCAGCTTATACGGCGGGACTGCCGGGGCCCAGTACTTC,TRBV7-2,.,many,TRBJ2-5
CASRVGTGMNTGAFF,TGCGCCAGCAGGGTTGGGACAGGGATGAACACTGGAGCTTTCTTT,TRBV5-1,TRBD1,.,TRBJ1-1
CASSGGGAINYGYTF,TGTGCCAGCAGCGGCGGAGGGGCTATTAACTATGGCTACACCTTC,TRBV11-3,.,many,TRBJ1-2
CASTRTTRGGELFF,TGTGCCAGCACCCGGACTACGCGGGGCGGGGAGCTGTTTTTT,TRBV6-5,.,many,TRBJ2-2
CASTGPRGANVLTF,TGCGCCAGCACGGGCCCCAGGGGAGCCAACGTCCTGACTTTC,TRBV10-2,.,.,TRBJ2-6
CATSIADEQYF,TGTGCCACCAGCATCGCGGACGAGCAGTACTTC,TRBV15,.,many,TRBJ2-7
CASSQVADRGYEQYF,TGCGCCAGCAGCCAAGTGGCAGACAGGGGCTACGAGCAGTACTTC,TRBV4-1,TRBD1,many,TRBJ2-7
CASSFSGRLTDTQYF,TGTGCCAGCAGCTTTAGCGGGAGGTTGACAGATACGCAGTATTTT,TRBV11-2,TRBD2,many,TRBJ2-3
CASVSQAGGVNGYTF,TGTGCCAGCGTTAGCCAGGCAGGGGGCGTAAATGGCTACACCTTC,TRBV12-3/TRBV12-4,TRBD1,.,TRBJ1-2
CASSVTSGGYEQYF,TGCGCCAGCAGCGTGACTAGCGGAGGTTACGAGCAGTACTTC,TRBV5-1,TRBD2,many,TRBJ2-7
CASRRQGAVQPQHF,TGTGCCAGCAGGAGACAGGGGGCGGTTCAGCCCCAGCATTTT,TRBV28,TRBD1,.,TRBJ1-5
CASIEGVGQEYGYTF,TGTGCCAGCATTGAGGGGGTCGGACAGGAATATGGCTACACCTTC,TRBV2,TRBD1,many,TRBJ1-2
CASSGTGGSGETQYF,TGTGCCAGCAGCGGCACGGGCGGGAGCGGAGAGACCCAGTACTTC,TRBV11-2,TRBD2,many,TRBJ2-5
CASTSFGKLFF,TGTGCCAGTACCTCATTCGGAAAACTGTTTTTT,TRBV19,.,many,TRBJ1-4
CAISESSGTGQGKTDTQYF,TGTGCCATCAGTGAGTCCAGCGGAACGGGACAGGGGAAGACAGATACGCAGTATTTT,TRBV10-3,TRBD1,.,TRBJ2-3
CASSDSRRLLSNEQFF,TGTGCCAGCAGTGACTCGAGACGGCTATTAAGCAATGAGCAGTTCTTC,TRBV6-4,.,.,TRBJ2-1
CASSLATARTDTQYF,TGTGCCAGCAGCTTAGCGACAGCCCGCACAGATACGCAGTATTTT,TRBV7-8,.,many,TRBJ2-3
CAWTGRGGNTIYF,TGTGCCTGGACCGGACGGGGAGGAAACACCATATATTTT,TRBV30,.,.,TRBJ1-3
CASSLSANEQYF,TGCGCCAGCAGCTTGTCGGCCAACGAGCAGTACTTC,TRBV5-1,.,.,TRBJ2-7
CASSRGREETQYF,TGTGCCAGCAGCCGGGGCAGGGAAGAGACCCAGTACTTC,TRBV11-3,.,many,TRBJ2-5
CASSLRGWTSRSDPQYF,TGTGCCAGCAGCTTAAGGGGCTGGACTAGCCGTTCGGATCCGCAGTATTTT,TRBV7-2,TRBD2,.,TRBJ2-3
CASSPRDDTQYF,TGTGCCAGCTCCCCCAGGGACGATACGCAGTATTTT,TRBV18,.,few,TRBJ2-3
CSVGDAEQYF,TGCAGCGTTGGGGATGCCGAGCAGTACTTC,TRBV29-1,.,many,TRBJ2-7
CASSHQGLAGVNEQFF,TGCGCCAGCAGTCACCAGGGACTAGCGGGAGTAAATGAGCAGTTCTTC,TRBV10-2,TRBD2,many,TRBJ2-1
CASSHIGGDEQYF,TGTGCCAGCAGTCACATAGGGGGCGACGAGCAGTACTTC,TRBV6-5,TRBD1,.,TRBJ2-7
CASRGTGLTYEQYF,TGTGCCAGCAGGGGGACAGGATTGACCTACGAGCAGTACTTC,TRBV2,TRBD1,many,TRBJ2-7
CASLRAGAHSYEQYF,TGTGCCAGCTTAAGGGCGGGAGCCCACTCCTACGAGCAGTACTTC,TRBV2,TRBD2,.,TRBJ2-7
CASSLGGIGELFF,TGTGCCAGCAGCTTAGGGGGGATCGGGGAGCTGTTTTTT,TRBV11-1,.,many,TRBJ2-2
CASSPRDRANQPQHF,TGTGCCAGCAGCCCCCGGGACAGGGCAAATCAGCCCCAGCATTTT,TRBV7-8,TRBD1,.,TRBJ1-5
CASNRRGRGTQYF,TGTGCCAGCAACCGACGGGGTAGAGGGACCCAGTACTTC,TRBV27,.,.,TRBJ2-5
CASSLRGTGSSYNSPLHF,TGTGCCAGCAGCCTTCGTGGGACAGGGAGCTCCTATAATTCACCCCTCCACTTT,TRBV3-1,TRBD1,.,TRBJ1-6
CSADLRDRGTNEQFF,TGCAGTGCCGACCTCCGGGACAGGGGAACCAATGAGCAGTTCTTC,TRBV20-1,TRBD1,few,TRBJ2-1
CASSESISAYNEQFF,TGCGCCAGCAGTGAGTCAATTAGCGCCTACAATGAGCAGTTCTTC,TRBV10-1,.,many,TRBJ2-1
CASSQTTGELFF,TGTGCCAGCAGCCAGACTACCGGGGAGCTGTTTTTT,TRBV3-1,.,many,TRBJ2-2
CAWRGEGPNEKLFF,TGTGCCTGGAGGGGAGAAGGCCCTAATGAAAAACTGTTTTTT,TRBV30,.,few,TRBJ1-4
CASSLRSPASDPRGETQYF,TGTGCCAGCAGCTTAAGATCTCCTGCTAGCGACCCACGGGGAGAGACCCAGTACTTC,TRBV11-2,.,few,TRBJ2-5